This T cell receptor (beta chain) was sequenced for a study of vaccination effects on CD4 cells after COVID-19. As regards this clone: Its matching antigen is unknown.

With the ViraFEST assay, the study expanded antigen-specific CD4+ T cells using viral peptide pools, then sequenced them. It was after approximately 11 days of culture that CD4+ T cells were isolated. All study participants received two doses of BNT162b2 or mRNA-1273 vaccine. The assay was immunoSEQ multiplex PCR, and TCRdb's table has in-frame clones only and misses some. Of 25,000 to 30,000 clones listed, about 75% are singletons. Sequencing was performed on CD4+ T cells from PBMCs cultured with SARS-CoV-2 spike peptides, taken after COVID-19 vaccination. The TCR sequence derives from a human donor who received a COVID-19 vaccine. Some clones in this sample may be carry-over from other donors' samples.

As DNA, the CDR3 is TGTGCCAGCAGCGTCTCCCAGCGGGGGGGCCTCACAGATACGCAGTATTTT. Its translation: CASSVSQRGGLTDTQYF. The chain recombines TRBV9 with TRBJ2-3, with 10 bases fitting TRBD2. The junction had 8 bases not matched to a gene; V was cut back by 2 bases and J by 2 bases. Germline assignment: CDR1 SGDLS and CDR2 YYNGEE. The CDR3 loop spans 17 amino acids.